The rows below give T cell receptor beta chains drawn from one sample of a study of CD4 T cells in relation to SARS-CoV-2 and coronaviruses. The method was immunoSEQ multiplex PCR; TCRdb's version includes in-frame clones alone and lacks a portion of them. The data contain about 20,000 clones, around four fifths of them singletons. These receptors have no known antigen. The source material was CD4+ T cells from PBMCs, cultured in vitro. These receptors all stem from a human donor in good health. Each CDR3 is given with its conserved first and last residue. D genes are given only for firm matches. Rows may omit the clone size; those that give it use once, few, many or a size class.

j_call clone_size d_call v_call cdr3_nt cdr3_aa
TRBJ2-7 . . TRBV2 TGTGCCAGCAGTGACTGGGGGTCAGGGTACGAGCAGTACTTC CASSDWGSGYEQYF
TRBJ2-7 . . TRBV3-1/TRBV3-2 TGTGCCAGCAGCCAAGAAGGGGGACAAACCGCGGGGCAGTACTTC CASSQEGGQTAGQYF
TRBJ2-2 . . TRBV10-1 TGCGCCAGCAGTTTCCAGGGGTCCGGGGAGCTGTTTTTT CASSFQGSGELFF
TRBJ2-7 few . TRBV2 TGTGCCAGCGTTCCTCCGACAGCCACCTACGAGCAGTACTTC CASVPPTATYEQYF
TRBJ1-5 . TRBD1 TRBV6-5 TGTGCCAGCGGACTAGTGGGACAGATCAATCAGCCCCAGCATTTT CASGLVGQINQPQHF
TRBJ2-7 . TRBD2 TRBV3-1/TRBV3-2 TGTGCCAGCAGCCAAGAAGGCGGGGGGGGCGAGCAGTACTTC CASSQEGGGGEQYF
TRBJ1-4 once . TRBV7-2 TGTGCCAGCAGCCCAGCCCATGAAAAACTGTTTTTT CASSPAHEKLFF
TRBJ2-1 . . TRBV9 TGTGCCAGCAGCGTAGAATTGGCGGGTTGGGGGTCTCTGGGCAATGAGCAGTTCTTC CASSVELAGWGSLGNEQFF
TRBJ1-3 . TRBD1 TRBV18 TGTGCCAGCTCAAGGACAGGGGACCAGAAAGCTGGAAACACCATATATTTT CASSRTGDQKAGNTIYF
TRBJ2-1 . TRBD2 TRBV10-1 TGCGCCAGCAGTGAGTCAATTAGAGCGGGAGCCTACAATGAGCAGTTCTTC CASSESIRAGAYNEQFF
TRBJ2-3 . TRBD2 TRBV5-6 TGTGCCAGCAGCTCCCGGACTAGCGGGAACACAGATACGCAGTATTTT CASSSRTSGNTDTQYF
TRBJ1-2 . TRBD1 TRBV6-6 TGTGCCAGCAGTACTTACAGGGGAGGCTACACCTTC CASSTYRGGYTF
TRBJ2-2 . TRBD2 TRBV24-1 TGTGCCACCAGTGGCCGGGAGTATGGGCGGGAGGTCTATACCGGGGAGCTGTTTTTT CATSGREYGREVYTGELFF
TRBJ1-1 . . TRBV30 TGTGCCTACTCGCAGGAGGTGAACACTGAAGCTTTCTTT CAYSQEVNTEAFF
TRBJ2-1 . TRBD2 TRBV18 TGTGCCAGCTCACAATATACCGGGACTAGCGGCCAGGGGTCCTACAATGAGCAGTTCTTC CASSQYTGTSGQGSYNEQFF
TRBJ2-3 . TRBD2 TRBV18 TGTGCCAGCTCACCACCCAGCGGGGTCCGGGATACGCAGTATTTT CASSPPSGVRDTQYF
TRBJ2-7 . . TRBV6-6 TGTGCCAGCAGTTACCGGGACAACTCCTACGAGCAGTACTTC CASSYRDNSYEQYF
TRBJ1-4 . . TRBV9 TGTGCCAGCAGCGAGGAGAACGGAAAACTGTTTTTT CASSEENGKLFF
TRBJ1-5 few TRBD1 TRBV10-1 TGCGCCAGCACCCGGGACAGGGGGCCCTATCAGCCCCAGCATTTT CASTRDRGPYQPQHF
TRBJ2-7 . . TRBV5-1 TGCGCCAGCAGCGCGGGACAGTCCTACGAGCAGTACTTC CASSAGQSYEQYF
TRBJ1-2 . . TRBV5-6 TGTGCCAGCAGTCAAGGGGTGAACTATGGCTACACCTTC CASSQGVNYGYTF
TRBJ2-7 . TRBD2 TRBV6-5 TGTGCCAGCAGTTGGATAGCGGGAGTGGCCTACGAGCAGTACTTC CASSWIAGVAYEQYF
TRBJ1-2 . TRBD1 TRBV28 TGTGCCAGCAGTCCTCGGACAGGAAGGTCTAACTATGGCTACACCTTC CASSPRTGRSNYGYTF
TRBJ2-1 large TRBD2 TRBV3-1/TRBV3-2 TGTGCCAGCAGCCAAGATCGTCGGCTAGCGGGAGGCGAGCAGTTCTTC CASSQDRRLAGGEQFF
TRBJ1-5 . . TRBV20-1 TGCAGTGCTAGTTCGGATTCGAGGGGACGCAATCAGCCCCAGCATTTT CSASSDSRGRNQPQHF
TRBJ1-3 . . TRBV28 TGTGCCAGCAGTCCCAGCGGCCGACCCTCTGGAAACACCATATATTTT CASSPSGRPSGNTIYF
TRBJ2-5 few . TRBV7-3 TGTGCCAGCAGCTTAACAGGGGCCGGGGAGACCCAGTACTTC CASSLTGAGETQYF
TRBJ1-2 . . TRBV6-1 TGTGCCAGCAGTGAATTTGGAGCTAACTATGGCTACACCTTC CASSEFGANYGYTF
TRBJ2-1 . TRBD1 TRBV2 TGTGCCAGCAAGACAGGGGGATACAATGAGCAGTTCTTC CASKTGGYNEQFF
TRBJ2-5 few TRBD2 TRBV6-5 TGCGTAACTAGCGGGAGCGCTATAGAGACCCAGTACTTC CVTSGSAIETQYF
TRBJ1-1 . . TRBV10-1 TGCGCCAGCAGGGGAGAGCAACAAGGGAAGACTGAAGCTTTCTTT CASRGEQQGKTEAFF
TRBJ2-7 . TRBD1 TRBV28 TGTGCCAGCGAACGGGACAGTACCTACGAGCAGTACTTC CASERDSTYEQYF
TRBJ2-1 once . TRBV24-1 TGTGCCCGACACAGCCTTGAGCAGTTCTTC CARHSLEQFF
TRBJ2-1 . TRBD1 TRBV11-1 TGTGCCAGCAGCACGGACAGGGAAGCGGTCGATGAGCAGTTCTTC CASSTDREAVDEQFF
TRBJ2-5 . TRBD2 TRBV6-5 TGTGCCACCGGGGGGAGAGTCCAAGAGACCCAGTACTTC CATGGRVQETQYF
TRBJ2-4 . TRBD1 TRBV5-8 TGTGCCAGCAGCTTGGATCCGGACAGGGGGCTTGCCAAAAACATTCAGTACTTC CASSLDPDRGLAKNIQYF
TRBJ1-1 . TRBD1 TRBV5-1 TGCGCCAGCAGAACCGGGACAGGGGACACTGAAGCTTTCTTT CASRTGTGDTEAFF
TRBJ1-2 . . TRBV29-1 TGCAGCGTTGTACGGGGGCAATATGGCTACACCTTC CSVVRGQYGYTF
TRBJ2-7 . . TRBV6-1 TGTGCCAGCAGTGAAAGCTGGGGACGCAACGAGCAGTACTTC CASSESWGRNEQYF
TRBJ1-1 . . TRBV29-1 TGCAGCGTAGTGCGACTGTCGAACACTGAAGCTTTCTTT CSVVRLSNTEAFF
TRBJ2-7 once TRBD1 TRBV20-1 TGCAGTGCTAGTCCGGGACAGGGATACTACGAGCAGTACTTC CSASPGQGYYEQYF
TRBJ1-6 once TRBD1 TRBV27 TGTGCCAGCAGTTTAAGACAGGGGACTAATTCACCCCTCCACTTT CASSLRQGTNSPLHF
TRBJ2-2 few . TRBV27 TGTGCCAGCAGTTTTACGGGAGTTGGGACCGGGGAGCTGTTTTTT CASSFTGVGTGELFF
TRBJ2-3 . . TRBV19 TGTGCCACACTTTACGCGGATACGCAGTATTTT CATLYADTQYF
TRBJ2-7 . . TRBV25-1 TGTGCCAGCAGTGATGGCCCAGGGATCAGGAACGAGCAGTACTTC CASSDGPGIRNEQYF
TRBJ1-1 . . TRBV12-3/TRBV12-4 TGTGCCAGCAGTTTTGGGAACACTGAAGCTTTCTTT CASSFGNTEAFF
TRBJ1-6 . TRBD1 TRBV11-2 TGTGCCAGCAGCTTAGTACAGGGGAGATTGGCCCTCCACTTT CASSLVQGRLALHF
TRBJ1-2 . . TRBV11-2 TGTGCCAGCAGCTTAGGGGGGGGCTACACCTTC CASSLGGGYTF
TRBJ1-2 . . TRBV6-1 TGTGCCAGCAGTGAAGTAGGGTCCTACTATGGCTACACCTTC CASSEVGSYYGYTF
TRBJ2-5 . . TRBV7-8 TGTGCCAGCAGCTTACTAGCGCGAAGGAGGGAAGAGACCCAGTACTTC CASSLLARRREETQYF
TRBJ2-1 . TRBD1 TRBV24-1 TGTGCCACCAGTGATCCGGGACAGGTCTACAATGAGCAGTTCTTC CATSDPGQVYNEQFF
TRBJ2-3 . . TRBV6-5 TGTGCCAGCAGTTACTTTAGCGGCACAGATACGCAGTATTTT CASSYFSGTDTQYF
TRBJ2-7 once . TRBV7-3 TGTGCCAGCAGCTTTAACTACGAGCAGTACTTC CASSFNYEQYF